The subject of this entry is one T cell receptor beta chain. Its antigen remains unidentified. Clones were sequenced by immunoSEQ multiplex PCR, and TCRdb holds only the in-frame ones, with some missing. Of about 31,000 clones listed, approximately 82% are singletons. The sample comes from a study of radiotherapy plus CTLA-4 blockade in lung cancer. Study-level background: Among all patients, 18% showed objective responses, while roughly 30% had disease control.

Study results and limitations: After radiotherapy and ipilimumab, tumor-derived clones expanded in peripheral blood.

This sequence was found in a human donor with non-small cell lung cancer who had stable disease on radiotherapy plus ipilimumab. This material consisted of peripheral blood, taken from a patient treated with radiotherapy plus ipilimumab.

The CDR3 region has the DNA TGTGCCAGCCCCACGGGGCCGGGAGGGCCAGAGACCCAGTACTTC. Amino acid sequence: CASPTGPGGPETQYF. The chain combines TRBV2 with TRBJ2-5; 8 bases align to TRBD2. Germline assignment: CDR1 SNHLY and CDR2 FYNNEI. The CDR3 is 15 residues long. V was clipped by 8 bases and J by 4 bases; unmatched bases: 12.